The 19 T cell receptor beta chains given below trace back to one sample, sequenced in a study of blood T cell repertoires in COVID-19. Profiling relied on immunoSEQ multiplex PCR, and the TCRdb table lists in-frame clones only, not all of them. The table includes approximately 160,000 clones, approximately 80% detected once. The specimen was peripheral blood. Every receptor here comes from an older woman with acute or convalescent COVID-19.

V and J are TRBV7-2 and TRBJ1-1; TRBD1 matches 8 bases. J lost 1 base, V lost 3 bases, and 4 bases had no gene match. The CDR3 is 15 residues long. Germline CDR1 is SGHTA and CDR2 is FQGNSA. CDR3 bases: TGTGCCAGCAGCTTTGACAGGGGATGGAACACTGAAGCTTTCTTT. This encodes CASSFDRGWNTEAFF.

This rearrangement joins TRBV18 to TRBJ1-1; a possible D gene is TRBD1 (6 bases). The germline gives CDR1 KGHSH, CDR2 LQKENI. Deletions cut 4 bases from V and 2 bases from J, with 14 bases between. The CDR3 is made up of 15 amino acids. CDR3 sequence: CASSQARGANTEAFF. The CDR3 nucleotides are TGTGCCAGCTCACAGGCCAGGGGAGCAAACACTGAAGCTTTCTTT.

CDR3 nucleotide sequence: TGTGCCGCCCGGAAACAGGGGCAAAGTTGGACCGGGGAGCTGTTTTTT. Encoded protein: CAARKQGQSWTGELFF. The chain employs TRBV10-3 and TRBJ2-2, with 7 bases fitting TRBD1. The ends lost 11 bases at V and 5 bases at J; junction bases unmatched: 17. From germline, CDR1 is ENHRY and CDR2 SYGVKD. CDR3 length: 16 residues.

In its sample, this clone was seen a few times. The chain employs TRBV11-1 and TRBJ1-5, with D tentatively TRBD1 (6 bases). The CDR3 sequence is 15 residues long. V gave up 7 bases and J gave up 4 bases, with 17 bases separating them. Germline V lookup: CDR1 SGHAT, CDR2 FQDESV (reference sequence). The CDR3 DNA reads TGTGCCAGCACGACGGAAATACAGGGAAATCAGCCCCAGCATTTT. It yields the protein CASTTEIQGNQPQHF.

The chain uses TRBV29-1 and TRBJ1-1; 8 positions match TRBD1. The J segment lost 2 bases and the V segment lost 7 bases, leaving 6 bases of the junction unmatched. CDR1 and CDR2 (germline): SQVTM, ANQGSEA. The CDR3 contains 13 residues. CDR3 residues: CSAMTGVNTEAFF. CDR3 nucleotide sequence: TGCAGCGCTATGACAGGGGTTAACACTGAAGCTTTCTTT.

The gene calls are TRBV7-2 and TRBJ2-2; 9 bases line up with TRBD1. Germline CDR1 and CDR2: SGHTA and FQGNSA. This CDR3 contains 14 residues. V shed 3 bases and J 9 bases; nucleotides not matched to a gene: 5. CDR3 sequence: CASSFDRGSWELFF. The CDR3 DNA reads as TGTGCCAGCAGCTTCGACAGGGGGTCCTGGGAGCTGTTTTTT.

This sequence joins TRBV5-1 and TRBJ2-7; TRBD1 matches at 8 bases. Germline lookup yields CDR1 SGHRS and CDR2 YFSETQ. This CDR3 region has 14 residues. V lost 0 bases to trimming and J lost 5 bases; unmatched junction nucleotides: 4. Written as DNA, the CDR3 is TGCGCCAGCAGCTTGGGACAGGGGCTCGACGAGCAGTACTTC. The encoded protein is CASSLGQGLDEQYF.

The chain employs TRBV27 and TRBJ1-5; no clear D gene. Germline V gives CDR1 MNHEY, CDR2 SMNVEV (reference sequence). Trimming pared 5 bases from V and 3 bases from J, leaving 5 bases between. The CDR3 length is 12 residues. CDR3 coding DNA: TGTGCCAGCAGTGACACCAATCAGCCCCAGCATTTT. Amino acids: CASSDTNQPQHF.

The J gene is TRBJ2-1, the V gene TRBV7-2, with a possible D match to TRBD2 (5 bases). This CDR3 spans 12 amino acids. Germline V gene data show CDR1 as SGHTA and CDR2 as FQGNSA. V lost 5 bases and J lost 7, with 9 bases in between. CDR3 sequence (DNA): TGTGCCAGCAGCCCCGAGCGGAATGAGCAGTTCTTC. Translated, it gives CASSPERNEQFF.

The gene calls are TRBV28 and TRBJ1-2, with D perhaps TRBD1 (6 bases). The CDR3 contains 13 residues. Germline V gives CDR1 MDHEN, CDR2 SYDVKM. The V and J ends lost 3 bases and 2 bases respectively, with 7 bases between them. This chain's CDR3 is CASSFQGNYGYTF. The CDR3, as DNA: TGTGCCAGCAGTTTCCAGGGGAACTATGGCTACACCTTC.

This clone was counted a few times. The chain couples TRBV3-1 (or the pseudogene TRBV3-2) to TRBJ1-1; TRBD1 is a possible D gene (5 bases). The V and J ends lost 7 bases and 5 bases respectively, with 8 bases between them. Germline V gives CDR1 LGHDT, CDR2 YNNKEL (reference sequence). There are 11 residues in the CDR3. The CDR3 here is CASIGGTEAFF. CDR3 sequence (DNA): TGTGCCAGCATCGGGGGGACTGAAGCTTTCTTT.

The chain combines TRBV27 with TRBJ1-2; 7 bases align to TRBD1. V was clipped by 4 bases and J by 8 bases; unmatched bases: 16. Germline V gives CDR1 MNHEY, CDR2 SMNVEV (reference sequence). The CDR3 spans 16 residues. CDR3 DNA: TGTGCCAGCAGTTCCTACAGGGGACCTTTCTCGGAGGGCTACACCTTC. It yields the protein CASSSYRGPFSEGYTF.

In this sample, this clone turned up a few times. The CDR3 sequence is CASSYSRLSGLSSPLHF. The CDR3 region has the DNA TGTGCCAGCAGTTACTCAAGGTTATCGGGGTTAAGTTCACCCCTCCACTTT. The chain uses TRBV6-2 or TRBV6-3 and TRBJ1-6, with no clear D. V was trimmed by 0 bases and J by 9 bases, leaving 18 bases between them. Germline assignment: CDR1 MNHEY and CDR2 SVGEGT. The CDR3 covers 17 residues.

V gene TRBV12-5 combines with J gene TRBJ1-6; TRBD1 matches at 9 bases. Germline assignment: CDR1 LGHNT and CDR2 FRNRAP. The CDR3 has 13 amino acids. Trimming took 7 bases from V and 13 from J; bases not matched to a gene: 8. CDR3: CASVDRGGSPLHF. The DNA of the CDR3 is TGTGCTAGTGTCGACAGGGGGGGTTCTCCCCTCCACTTT.

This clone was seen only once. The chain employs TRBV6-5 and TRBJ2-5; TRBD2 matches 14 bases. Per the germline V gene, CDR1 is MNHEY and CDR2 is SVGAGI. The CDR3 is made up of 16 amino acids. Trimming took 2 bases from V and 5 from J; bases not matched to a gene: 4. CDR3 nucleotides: TGTGCCAGCAGTTACCGACTAGCGGGGGGGCGTGAGACCCAGTACTTC. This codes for CASSYRLAGGRETQYF.

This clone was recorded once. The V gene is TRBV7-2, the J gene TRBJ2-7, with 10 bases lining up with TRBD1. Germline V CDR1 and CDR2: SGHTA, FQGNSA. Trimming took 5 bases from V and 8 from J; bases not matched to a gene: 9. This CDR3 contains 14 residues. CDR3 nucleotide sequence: TGTGCCAGCAGCACGGACAGGGGGTCGTATAAGCAGTACTTC. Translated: CASSTDRGSYKQYF.

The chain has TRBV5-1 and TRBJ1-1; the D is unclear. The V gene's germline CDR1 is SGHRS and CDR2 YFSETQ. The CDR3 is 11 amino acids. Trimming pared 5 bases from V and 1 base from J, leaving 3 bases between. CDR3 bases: TGCGCCAGCAGTAAGAACACTGAAGCTTTCTTT. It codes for CASSKNTEAFF. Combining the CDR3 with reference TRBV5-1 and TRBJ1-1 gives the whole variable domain KAGVTQTPRYLIKTRGQQVTLSCSPISGHRSVSWYQQTPGQGLQFLFEYFSETQRNKGNFPGRFSGRQFSNSRSEMNVSTLELGDSALYLCASSKNTEAFFGQGTRLTVV.

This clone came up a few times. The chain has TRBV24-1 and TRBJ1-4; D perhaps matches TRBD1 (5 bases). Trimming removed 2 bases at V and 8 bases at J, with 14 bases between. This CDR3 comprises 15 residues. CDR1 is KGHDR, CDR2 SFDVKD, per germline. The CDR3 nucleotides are TGTGCCACCAGTGATTCTAGGACACCTGGGGAAAAACTGTTTTTT. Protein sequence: CATSDSRTPGEKLFF.

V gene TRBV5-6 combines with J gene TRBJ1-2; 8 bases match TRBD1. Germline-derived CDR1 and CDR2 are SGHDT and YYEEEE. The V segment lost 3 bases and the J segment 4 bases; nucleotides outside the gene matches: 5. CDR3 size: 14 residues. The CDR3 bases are TGTGCCAGCAGCTCGACAGGGGTTGGCTATGGCTACACCTTC. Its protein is CASSSTGVGYGYTF.